One and the same sample provided the 27 T cell receptor beta chains below, sequenced in a study of chemoradiotherapy in HPV16-positive cancers (dated by TCRdb to between 2021 and 2022). Libraries were constructed by the immunoSEQ multiplex PCR assay. In TCRdb, the immuneACCESS table is reduced to in-frame sequences with V and J assigned. These tables do not hold every clone; where another copy was compared, an unresolved V gene accounts for under half, and the others remain unexplained. The sample contains around 30,000 clones, approximately 90% of them found a single time. Together, the top ten hold roughly 3.4% of the sample. The sequenced sample was blood, obtained from a patient who underwent chemoradiotherapy. These receptors originate from a human donor with HPV-associated anogenital cancer.

The rearrangement uses TRBV5-4 and TRBJ1-2; D remains unclear. V was clipped by 2 bases and J by 7 bases, with 15 bases between them. CDR1 and CDR2 from the germline V gene are SGHNT and YYREEE (reference sequence). CDR3 size: 14 residues. The CDR3 sequence: CASSFRRGAGGYTF. The CDR3 nucleotides are TGTGCCAGCAGCTTTAGGCGGGGTGCGGGTGGCTACACCTTC. Variable domain in full (rest from reference TRBV5-4 and TRBJ1-2): ETGVTQSPTHLIKTRGQQVTLRCSSQSGHNTVSWYQQALGQGPQFIFQYYREEENGRGNFPPRFSGLQFPNYSSELNVNALELDDSALYLCASSFRRGAGGYTFGSGTRLTVV.

This clone appeared once. The CDR3 is CASIRDYLNEQFF. The CDR3 DNA is TGCGCCAGCATCCGGGACTACCTCAATGAGCAGTTCTTC. J is TRBJ2-1 and V is TRBV10-2; 7 bases are shared with TRBD2. J was trimmed by 6 bases and V by 7 bases; bases with no gene match: 6. Germline assignment: CDR1 WSHSY and CDR2 SAAADI. The CDR3 runs 13 residues.

The chain uses TRBV11-3 and TRBJ2-5; the D gene could be TRBD1 or TRBD2 (5 bases each). V lost 3 bases, J lost 5 bases, and 13 bases lay in between. The CDR3 runs 14 residues. Germline V gene lookup returns CDR1 SGHNT and CDR2 YENEEA. CDR3 bases: TGTGCCAGCAGCTTGGTAGGGGACGGGGAGACCCAGTACTTC. Its protein is CASSLVGDGETQYF. Based on the CDR3 plus reference TRBV11-3 and TRBJ2-5, the full variable domain is EAGVVQSPRYKIIEKKQPVAFWCNPISGHNTLYWYLQNLGQGPELLIRYENEEAVDDSQLPKDRFSAERLKGVDSTLKIQPAELGDSAVYLCASSLVGDGETQYFGPGTRLLVL.

The rearrangement links TRBV27 to TRBJ2-2; 8 bases fit TRBD1. This CDR3 region has 15 residues. Losses at the gene ends were 4 bases for V and 5 bases for J; bases not matched to a gene: 6. From germline, CDR1 is MNHEY and CDR2 SMNVEV (reference sequence). Here the CDR3 DNA reads TGTGCCAGCAGTTCGAGGGACAGGATAACCGGGGAGCTGTTTTTT. Amino acid sequence: CASSSRDRITGELFF.

V and J are TRBV7-9 and TRBJ2-7, with D tentatively TRBD1 (5 bases). The CDR3 consists of 12 residues. Germline V gene sequence: CDR1 SEHNR, CDR2 FQNEAQ (reference sequence). Trimming left V 3 bases short and J 3 bases short, with 6 bases between. CDR3 in DNA: TGTGCCAGCAGCTTTACAGGCTACGAGCAGTACTTC. Residues: CASSFTGYEQYF.

This clone has more than one count but fewer than ten. V and J are TRBV4-1 and TRBJ2-2; a weak D match, TRBD1 (5 bases). Trimming cost V 8 bases and J 0 bases, with 13 bases left between them. This CDR3 spans 15 amino acids. Looked up from germline, CDR1 is MGHRA and CDR2 is YSYEKL. The CDR3 DNA is TGCGCCAGCCCCCGACAGCGATCGAACACCGGGGAGCTGTTTTTT. Protein sequence: CASPRQRSNTGELFF.

V gene TRBV7-2 combines with J gene TRBJ2-3; tentatively, D is TRBD2 (5 bases). The CDR3 covers 16 residues. Trimming stripped 5 bases from V and 1 base from J, with 16 bases between. The germline gives CDR1 SGHTA, CDR2 FQGNSA. In DNA, the CDR3 is TGTGCCAGCAGCACGGGTGCGGGTGGGGGCACAGATACGCAGTATTTT. Its translation is CASSTGAGGGTDTQYF.

The chain recombines TRBV19 with TRBJ1-2; the D is unclear. The CDR3 totals 14 residues. The ends were cut back, 9 bases at V and 1 base at J, with 15 bases in the middle. Germline CDR1 reads LNHDA; CDR2 reads SQIVND (reference sequence). The CDR3 nucleotides read TGTGCCAGCCTCCCGGCAAAAATTAACTATGGCTACACCTTC. It is translated as CASLPAKINYGYTF.

The chain recombines TRBV2 with TRBJ1-5; D is possibly TRBD1 (5 bases). The germline V and J ends were trimmed by 6 bases and 11 bases, with 14 bases remaining between them. CDR3 length equals 12 residues. CDR1 SNHLY and CDR2 FYNNEI come from the germline V gene. The CDR3 protein is CASRGTDRAQHF. As DNA, the CDR3 is TGTGCCAGCAGAGGGACGGATCGGGCCCAGCATTTT.

This chain uses TRBV19 with TRBJ2-2; TRBD1 is a possible D gene (6 bases). Germline V gene lookup returns CDR1 LNHDA and CDR2 SQIVND (reference sequence). There are 14 residues in the CDR3. Trimming removed 8 bases at V and 0 bases at J, with 10 bases between. Written as DNA, the CDR3 is TGTGCCAGTCAAGGGGGAGCGAACACCGGGGAGCTGTTTTTT. It codes for CASQGGANTGELFF.

The V and J genes are TRBV11-1 and TRBJ1-1, with D tentatively TRBD1 (5 bases). Deletions cut 5 bases from V and 5 bases from J, with 18 bases between. The CDR3 length is 15 residues. Germline V gives CDR1 SGHAT, CDR2 FQDESV (reference sequence). The chain's CDR3 is CASSPGDRVGTEAFF. CDR3 DNA sequence: TGTGCCAGCAGCCCCGGGGACCGGGTGGGGACTGAAGCTTTCTTT.

This chain uses TRBV6-4 with TRBJ2-3; TRBD1 might be the D (5 bases). Germline V gives CDR1 MRHNA, CDR2 SNTAGT. Trimming removed 5 bases from V and 0 bases from J, with 12 bases in between. This CDR3 has 15 amino acids. The CDR3 loop reads CASSLRDRSTDTQYF. The CDR3 nucleotides read TGTGCCAGCAGTCTCCGCGACAGAAGCACAGATACGCAGTATTTT.

The chain links TRBV15 to TRBJ2-5; D remains ambiguous. Germline CDR1 and CDR2: LNHNV and YYDKDF (reference sequence). V was shortened by 5 bases and J by 6 bases, with 10 bases between the two germline ends. This CDR3 comprises 12 residues. CDR3 bases: TGTGCCACCAGCCCCTCCCGAAAGACCCAGTACTTC. Translated, it gives CATSPSRKTQYF.

V usage is TRBV11-2 and J usage is TRBJ2-7; D unresolved. The germline gives CDR1 SGHAT, CDR2 FQNNGV. This CDR3 is 14 amino acids long. Trimming left V 4 bases short and J 7 bases short, with 17 bases between. This CDR3 is CASSYHSFAGEQYF. The CDR3 bases are TGTGCCAGCAGCTACCACAGCTTCGCTGGAGAGCAGTACTTC.

The genes are TRBV5-1 and TRBJ2-3, with a possible D match to TRBD2 (5 bases). CDR1 and CDR2 from the germline V gene are SGHRS and YFSETQ. Trimming pared 9 bases from V and 1 base from J, leaving 12 bases between. This CDR3 is built from 13 residues. In nucleotides, the CDR3 is TGCGCCACCGGATCGGAGGGCACAGATACGCAGTATTTT. Its translation is CATGSEGTDTQYF.

This clone was observed once. The rearrangement uses TRBV7-2 and TRBJ1-5; D ambiguous. From germline, CDR1 is SGHTA and CDR2 FQGNSA. There are 15 residues in the CDR3. The germline V and J ends were trimmed by 2 bases and 2 bases, with 10 bases remaining between them. CDR3 sequence: CASSLSGYGNQPQHF. CDR3 DNA: TGTGCCAGCAGCTTATCCGGGTACGGCAATCAGCCCCAGCATTTT.

This clone has just one count. The J gene is TRBJ2-7, the V gene TRBV7-9; 7 nucleotides match TRBD1. V lost 5 bases to trimming and J lost 0 bases; unmatched junction nucleotides: 7. The CDR3 consists of 15 residues. Germline CDR1 SEHNR, CDR2 FQNEAQ (reference sequence). The DNA for the CDR3 is TGTGCCAGCAGCGGGACAGCAACACGCTCCTACGAGCAGTACTTC. Translating it yields CASSGTATRSYEQYF.

In DNA form, the CDR3 reads TGTGCCAGCAGCTTGGTGATCATGGACACCGACACTGAAGCTTTCTTT. It translates to CASSLVIMDTDTEAFF. This chain connects TRBV5-6 to TRBJ1-1, with D perhaps TRBD1 (5 bases). Deletions cut 0 bases from V and 3 bases from J, with 15 bases between. Germline V gene data show CDR1 as SGHDT and CDR2 as YYEEEE. This CDR3 has 16 residues.

This rearrangement joins TRBV6-1 to TRBJ2-3; no clear D. V lost 6 bases and J lost 4, with 5 bases in between. This CDR3 comprises 11 residues. Germline V gene sequence: CDR1 MNHNS, CDR2 SASEGT. As DNA, the CDR3 is TGTGCCAGCAGAGATGCAGATACGCAGTATTTT. Translation gives CASRDADTQYF.

This chain uses TRBV6-1 with TRBJ2-3; D ambiguous. Germline CDR1 MNHNS, CDR2 SASEGT. The CDR3 has 14 amino acids. Deletions cut 6 bases from V and 1 base from J, with 11 bases between. The CDR3 loop is CASRLSGGTDTQYF. DNA of the CDR3: TGTGCCAGCAGATTATCTGGCGGCACAGATACGCAGTATTTT.

This sequence joins TRBV19 and TRBJ2-5; a possible D gene is TRBD2 (6 bases). Germline V gives CDR1 LNHDA, CDR2 SQIVND (reference sequence). This CDR3 is built from 15 residues. The V gene lost 1 base and the J gene lost 5 bases, with 14 bases spanning the gap. CDR3 in amino acids: CASSIVGVRGETQYF. DNA for the CDR3: TGTGCCAGTAGTATAGTAGGGGTACGGGGGGAGACCCAGTACTTC.

V gene TRBV9 combines with J gene TRBJ2-1, with D unclear. V lost 1 base and J lost 8, with 4 bases in between. The CDR3 sequence is 11 residues long. Germline CDR1 SGDLS, CDR2 YYNGEE. The CDR3 DNA follows: TGTGCCAGCAGCGTAAGCGATGAGCAGTTCTTC. This translates into CASSVSDEQFF.

The chain has TRBV7-2 and TRBJ2-3, with 11 bases lining up with TRBD2. The CDR3 has 16 residues. In germline, CDR1 is SGHTA, CDR2 FQGNSA. V shed 2 bases and J 7 bases; nucleotides not matched to a gene: 8. As DNA, the CDR3 is TGTGCCAGCAGCTTAAGTCCTAGCGGGGGGAGCAATACGCAGTATTTT. Amino acid sequence: CASSLSPSGGSNTQYF.

The V and J genes are TRBV2 and TRBJ2-7; D is possibly TRBD2 (6 bases). Germline CDR1 is SNHLY and CDR2 is FYNNEI. V lost 0 bases to trimming and J lost 0 bases, with 9 bases between them. The CDR3 consists of 15 residues. CDR3 residues: CASSEAAGPSYEQYF. CDR3 bases: TGTGCCAGCAGTGAAGCCGCGGGGCCCTCCTACGAGCAGTACTTC.

The V and J genes are TRBV6-5 and TRBJ2-3; possibly TRBD1 or TRBD2 for D (5 bases each). The V end was cut by 4 bases, the J end by 4 bases, with 18 bases between. Germline CDR1 is MNHEY and CDR2 is SVGAGI. The CDR3 is 16 amino acids. CDR3 sequence: CASSLDGTTSADTQYF. In DNA, the CDR3 is TGTGCCAGCAGTTTGGATGGGACGACAAGTGCAGATACGCAGTATTTT.

V is TRBV5-4 and J is TRBJ2-7; 9 positions agree with TRBD1. This CDR3 has 16 residues. The germline V gene encodes CDR1 SGHNT and CDR2 YYREEE (reference sequence). The junction had 16 bases not matched to a gene; V was cut back by 7 bases and J by 5 bases. CDR3 nucleotides: TGTGCCAGCCAGGCCCACCCGGGACAGGGTTTTAACGAGCAGTACTTC. Translated, it gives CASQAHPGQGFNEQYF.

This clone has only one observation. The V gene is TRBV11-2, the J gene TRBJ2-3; D remains ambiguous. Germline lookup yields CDR1 SGHAT and CDR2 FQNNGV. The CDR3 extends over 13 amino acids. Trimming took 0 bases from V and 5 from J, leaving 6 bases between them. The CDR3 bases are TGTGCCAGCAGCTTAGACGGGTTAGATACGCAGTATTTT. It specifies CASSLDGLDTQYF.